This record looks at one TCR beta chain sequence and its context. This sample was included in a study of OX40 agonist ivuxolimab in advanced cancers. J gave up 3 bases and V 4 bases, and 4 bases lay outside the gene matches. The CDR3 loop spans 15 amino acids. Looked up from germline, CDR1 is SGHNT and CDR2 is YYREEE (reference sequence). The protocol was immunoSEQ multiplex PCR, while the TCRdb copy is restricted to in-frame clones and leaves out a portion. The sample records about 15,000 clones, about 80% being singletons. Here the sequenced sample was CD4+ or CD8+ T cells sorted from blood, taken in a trial of the OX40 agonist ivuxolimab. The sequence came from an adult with an advanced solid tumor such as melanoma, head and neck, liver or kidney cancer. The chain couples TRBV5-4 to TRBJ2-7; 13 bases map to TRBD2. CDR3 sequence reads: CASSMTSGGHYEQYF. CDR3 coding DNA: TGTGCCAGCAGCATGACTAGCGGGGGGCACTACGAGCAGTACTTC.